The rows below give T cell receptor beta chains drawn from one sample of a study of blood T cell repertoires in COVID-19. The protocol was immunoSEQ multiplex PCR, while the TCRdb copy is restricted to in-frame clones and leaves out a portion. Seen here are roughly 59,000 clones, 65% to 80% observed once, and the top ten hold more than 9.5%. Sequences were obtained from peripheral blood. The source is a human donor in a cohort sampled during active COVID-19. CDR3s include the opening cysteine and the closing phenylalanine or tryptophan. A D gene is named only where the DNA matches it firmly. Where a row states a size, it is once, few, many or the class of an expanded clone; other rows omit it.

>TRBV6-5|few|.|TRBJ1-3
CASLFSGNTIYF
TGTGCCAGCTTATTCTCTGGAAACACCATATATTTT
>TRBV18|.|.|TRBJ2-2
CASSPGTQNTGELFF
TGTGCCAGCTCGCCCGGGACACAAAACACCGGGGAGCTGTTTTTT
>TRBV18|.|TRBD2|TRBJ2-3
CASSPRGDTQYF
TGTGCCAGCTCACCGCGGGGGGATACGCAGTATTTT
>TRBV6-4|.|.|TRBJ2-6
CASSPRRATGGGANVLTF
TGTGCCAGCAGCCCCCGACGGGCCACAGGTGGTGGGGCCAACGTCCTGACTTTC
>TRBV6-2/TRBV6-3|.|.|TRBJ1-1
CASSYSRRSGTEAFF
TGTGCCAGCAGTTACTCGCGGCGGAGTGGGACTGAAGCTTTCTTT
>TRBV28|.|.|TRBJ2-2
CASSLSFGGYGGRELFF
TGTGCCAGCAGTTTAAGTTTTGGAGGGTACGGGGGTAGGGAGCTGTTTTTT
>TRBV5-1|.|TRBD1|TRBJ2-7
CASSVGQGGYEQYF
TGCGCCAGCAGCGTGGGACAGGGGGGCTACGAGCAGTACTTC
>TRBV25-1|.|TRBD2|TRBJ2-7
CASSERASGGTYEQYF
TGTGCCAGCAGTGAAAGGGCTAGCGGGGGGACCTACGAGCAGTACTTC
>TRBV29-1|.|.|TRBJ1-1
CSVEDRGFTEAFF
TGCAGCGTTGAAGATAGGGGGTTTACTGAAGCTTTCTTT
>TRBV28|.|.|TRBJ1-5
CASSLEDYQPQHF
TGTGCCAGCAGTTTAGAGGACTATCAGCCCCAGCATTTT
>TRBV5-1|.|.|TRBJ1-1
CASTRGENTEAFF
TGCGCCAGCACCCGGGGGGAGAACACTGAAGCTTTCTTT
>TRBV5-1|.|TRBD2|TRBJ2-2
CASSTGVAGSGELFF
TGCGCCAGCAGCACCGGGGTAGCGGGATCTGGGGAGCTGTTTTTT
>TRBV27|.|.|TRBJ2-3
CASSLGPRADTQYF
TGTGCCAGCAGTTTGGGGCCTCGAGCAGATACGCAGTATTTT
>TRBV18|.|TRBD2|TRBJ2-5
CASSHRLAGGRQETQYF
TGTGCCAGCTCGCACCGACTAGCGGGAGGCCGGCAAGAGACCCAGTACTTC
>TRBV10-1|.|.|TRBJ1-4
CASRGRRLRNEKLFF
TGCGCCAGCAGGGGTAGAAGGTTGCGGAATGAAAAACTGTTTTTT
>TRBV4-1|few|TRBD2|TRBJ2-2
CASSFRTSGRGITGELFF
TGCGCCAGCAGCTTCCGGACTAGCGGGAGGGGCATCACCGGGGAGCTGTTTTTT
>TRBV19|.|.|TRBJ2-7
CARPPVNSYEQYF
TGTGCCCGCCCGCCAGTCAACTCCTACGAGCAGTACTTC
>TRBV7-2|.|.|TRBJ1-2
CASSFPDRGAVTF
TGTGCCAGCAGCTTCCCCGACCGCGGTGCGGTCACCTTC
>TRBV19|.|.|TRBJ2-3
CASSMDQRSSDTQYF
TGTGCCAGTAGTATGGATCAGCGGAGTTCAGATACGCAGTATTTT
>TRBV4-1|once|.|TRBJ1-1
CASSERGGPEAFF
TGCGCCAGCAGCGAAAGGGGGGGGCCTGAAGCTTTCTTT
>TRBV5-1|.|.|TRBJ2-7
CASSSLGVYINYEQYF
TGCGCCAGCAGCTCCCTCGGGGTGTATATCAACTACGAGCAGTACTTC
>TRBV27|.|.|TRBJ2-1
CASSWESSYNEQFF
TGTGCCAGCAGTTGGGAGAGCTCCTACAATGAGCAGTTCTTC
>TRBV29-1|few|TRBD1|TRBJ1-1
CSAGTGGLNTEAFF
TGCAGCGCCGGGACAGGAGGCTTGAACACTGAAGCTTTCTTT
>TRBV21-1|.|.|TRBJ2-5
CASSKGGSQETQYF
TGTGCCAGCAGCAAAGGGGGCAGCCAAGAGACCCAGTACTTC
>TRBV7-2|.|.|TRBJ1-1
CASSLLTVNTEAFF
TGTGCCAGCAGCTTACTCACAGTGAACACTGAAGCTTTCTTT
>TRBV29-1|medium-sized|TRBD1|TRBJ2-5
CSVEYDRDLQETQYF
TGCAGCGTTGAGTATGACAGGGACCTCCAAGAGACCCAGTACTTC
>TRBV3-1/TRBV3-2|.|.|TRBJ1-3
CASSPRGERAGNTIYF
TGTGCCAGCAGCCCCAGGGGAGAGCGAGCTGGAAACACCATATATTTT